This T cell receptor beta chain was retrieved from a study of beta chain features in type 1 diabetes. Study results and caveats: Here, the possible influence of HLA type (on TCRB rearrangement) remained unresolved. A closer apparent resemblance between naive, central memory and Treg TCRB repertoires was seen in patients than in healthy donors. A moderate, significant TCRB CDR3 shortening appeared in type 1 diabetes across four CD4+ subsets.

The isolated RNA, all of it, was reverse transcribed, so expressed TCRB transcripts were what got sequenced. The protocol was immunoSEQ multiplex PCR, while the TCRdb copy is restricted to in-frame clones and leaves out a portion. Here the sample spans 970,000 or so clones, under 20% being singletons. Sorted populations all had greater than 95% purity. Trimming removed 6 bases from V and 0 bases from J, with 9 bases in between. This CDR3 is built from 14 residues. The germline gives CDR1 SGHTA, CDR2 FQGNSA. This clone was picked up a small number of times. Its specificity is unknown. Source material: naive CD4+ T cells from blood. The receptor's source is a woman between 18 and 29 years old in good health. The chain uses TRBV7-2 and TRBJ1-3; D remains ambiguous. The CDR3 DNA is TGTGCCAGCAGGCCCGTGGGCTCTGGAAACACCATATATTTT. Its translation is CASRPVGSGNTIYF.